This T cell receptor beta chain derives from a study of T cells expressing NK-cell markers. Study-level information: Cells sorted as CD3+CD56+NKG2C+, CD3+CD56+NKG2C- and CD3+CD56-NKG2C+ T cells supplied the TCR beta repertoires.

As to this clonotype: Its antigen is not known.

This CDR3 has 15 amino acids. Study results and caveats: Each of 6 or 7 donors carried dominant NKG2C+ clonotypes accounting for about 1.0-8% of CD8+ T cells.

From the 5' RACE reads, TCRdb lists one entry per CDR3 protein and no DNA. The repertoire table contains some 450,000 distinct CDR3 sequences. Sequencing was performed on blood T cells: a sorted CD56 or NKG2C T cell subset, CD4+ or CD8+ T cells, or bulk PBMC T cells (not recorded which). The V and J genes are TRBV12-3 or TRBV12-4 and TRBJ2-5; TCRdb selects TRBD1, and the lack of DNA leaves this call unchecked. The origin of this receptor is a woman aged 18 to 75 in good health. This CDR3 is CASSLAGGHLETQYF.